Presented here are 27 T cell receptor beta chains from one specimen sequenced in a study of blood T cell repertoires in COVID-19. The table came from immunoSEQ multiplex PCR; TCRdb's copy has only in-frame clones and leaves some out. This sample has fewer than 150,000 clones, with about four fifths found just once. The sequenced material came from peripheral blood. These receptors were taken from a man at least 80 years old with acute or convalescent COVID-19.

The chain employs TRBV3-1 (or the pseudogene TRBV3-2) and TRBJ2-7; 14 bases agree with TRBD2. V was clipped by 1 base and J by 2 bases; unmatched bases: 10. Germline-derived CDR1 and CDR2 are LGHDT and YNNKEL (reference sequence). The CDR3 is 19 amino acids. This CDR3 is CASSQAGTSGGPATYEQYF. The CDR3 DNA sequence: TGTGCCAGCAGCCAAGCCGGGACTAGCGGGGGACCCGCCACCTACGAGCAGTACTTC.

The chain is built from TRBV12-3 or TRBV12-4 and TRBJ2-7, with a tentative D call TRBD1 (6 bases). V gave up 6 bases and J gave up 3 bases, with 12 bases separating them. The CDR3 totals 13 residues. The CDR3 DNA is TGTGCCAGCAGCCGCCTGGACAGCTACGAGCAGTACTTC. Amino acids: CASSRLDSYEQYF.

The J gene is TRBJ2-3, the V gene TRBV11-2, with 7 bases identical to TRBD2. The CDR3 length is 18 residues. V lost 1 base and J lost 1; bases outside the gene matches: 11. Per germline, CDR1 SGHAT and CDR2 FQNNGV. CDR3 in DNA: TGTGCCAGCAGCTTAGGACTAGCCCCCACCAGTGGCACAGATACGCAGTATTTT. It yields the protein CASSLGLAPTSGTDTQYF.

The chain couples TRBV21-1 to TRBJ2-5; TRBD1, the D gene given by the table, was not confirmed from the DNA. TRBV21-1 is a pseudogene segment. This CDR3 region has 16 residues. In DNA form, the CDR3 reads TGTGCCAGCAGCCTACTCGGACAGCGGCGTCAAGAGACCCAGTACTTC. Translating gives CASSLLGQRRQETQYF.

This rearrangement joins TRBV5-5 to TRBJ2-7; the match to TRBD1 covers 10 bases. V shed 3 bases and J 4 bases; nucleotides not matched to a gene: 4. In germline, CDR1 is SGHKS, CDR2 YYEKEE (reference sequence). CDR3 length equals 14 residues. The CDR3 DNA reads TGTGCCAGCAGCTGGGACAGGGGTTTGTACGAGCAGTACTTC. Translated: CASSWDRGLYEQYF.

This chain joins TRBV6-5 and TRBJ2-1, with a tentative D call TRBD1 (5 bases). V was clipped by 6 bases and J by 7 bases, with 10 bases between them. In germline, CDR1 is MNHEY, CDR2 SVGAGI. The CDR3 runs 12 residues. The CDR3 sequence: CASSAGRNEQFF. CDR3 coding DNA: TGTGCCAGCAGCGCAGGGCGGAATGAGCAGTTCTTC.

CDR3 region: CASSLGEYEQFF. The CDR3 nucleotides read TGCGCCAGCAGCTTGGGGGAGTATGAGCAGTTCTTC. The V and J genes are TRBV5-1 and TRBJ2-1, with D maybe TRBD2 (5 bases). CDR3 length: 12 amino acids. V lost 0 bases, J lost 8 bases, and 6 bases lay in between. The germline CDR1 and CDR2 sequences are SGHRS and YFSETQ.

The chain combines TRBV7-2 with TRBJ2-7, with TRBD2 as a possible D gene (5 bases). Germline lookup yields CDR1 SGHTA and CDR2 FQGNSA. V shed 4 bases and J shed 5 bases, with 12 bases lying between them. This CDR3 spans 13 amino acids. The CDR3 reads CASSSRPRDEQYF. In nucleotides, the CDR3 is TGTGCCAGCAGCTCCCGTCCGCGGGACGAGCAGTACTTC.

This clone was seen once. The chain carries TRBV30 and TRBJ1-6; tentative D call: TRBD1 (6 bases). Germline CDR1 GTSNPN, CDR2 SVGIG (reference sequence). This CDR3 region has 14 residues. With 0 bases removed from V and 14 bases from J, the gap between germline ends came to 17 bases. The CDR3 DNA reads as TGTGCCTGGAGTGTAACAGGGATTTTTGGCACCCTCCACTTT. Its protein is CAWSVTGIFGTLHF.

This clone was counted once. This chain's CDR3 is CATSREDSLNTGELFF. The CDR3, as DNA: TGTGCCACCAGCAGGGAGGACAGCCTGAACACCGGGGAGCTGTTTTTT. The chain is built from TRBV15 and TRBJ2-2; D may be TRBD1 (6 bases). CDR3 length: 16 residues. Between the trimmed V and J ends, which lost 3 bases and 1 base, there was a span of 12 bases. Looked up from germline, CDR1 is LNHNV and CDR2 is YYDKDF (reference sequence).

This clone was observed a few times. The V gene is TRBV19, the J gene TRBJ1-2; weak D call: TRBD1 (6 bases). The V end was cut by 4 bases, the J end by 7 bases, with 13 bases between. Germline assignment: CDR1 LNHDA and CDR2 SQIVND (reference sequence). The CDR3 runs 13 residues. CDR3 sequence (DNA): TGTGCCAGTAGTACTCAGGGGAAAGGTGGCTACACCTTC. Residues: CASSTQGKGGYTF.

The chain joins TRBV20-1 to TRBJ2-1; D perhaps matches TRBD1 (5 bases). CDR1 and CDR2 (germline): DFQATT, SNEGSKA (reference sequence). This CDR3 is built from 12 residues. V lost 3 bases to trimming and J lost 9 bases, with 12 bases between them. CDR3 protein: CSASKGDIEQFF. CDR3 DNA sequence: TGCAGTGCTAGTAAAGGGGATATTGAGCAGTTCTTC.

This clone was counted between two and nine times. The chain carries TRBV7-2 and TRBJ2-7, with 10 positions matching TRBD2. V trimming: 2 bases; J trimming: 1 base; junction bases outside the gene matches: 5. The CDR3 covers 16 residues. Germline V gene data show CDR1 as SGHTA and CDR2 as FQGNSA. The CDR3 reads CASSLSFSGGSYEQYF. CDR3 in DNA: TGTGCCAGCAGCTTATCGTTTAGCGGGGGGTCCTACGAGCAGTACTTC.

The chain is built from TRBV7-9 and TRBJ2-5; D is perhaps TRBD1 (6 bases). Trimming stripped 5 bases from V and 4 bases from J, with 17 bases between. CDR3 length: 15 residues. Germline V gene data show CDR1 as SEHNR and CDR2 as FQNEAQ (reference sequence). The chain's CDR3 is CASSQRDRFRETQYF. CDR3 DNA: TGTGCCAGCAGCCAGAGAGACAGGTTCCGAGAGACCCAGTACTTC. Using reference TRBV7-9 and TRBJ2-5 for the parts outside the CDR3, the full variable domain is DTGVSQNPRHKITKRGQNVTFRCDPISEHNRLYWYRQTLGQGPEFLTYFQNEAQLEKSRLLSDRFSAERPKGSFSTLEIQRTEQGDSAMYLCASSQRDRFRETQYFGPGTRLLVL.

V usage is TRBV7-8 and J usage is TRBJ1-1; maybe TRBD1 (5 bases). Germline lookup yields CDR1 SGHVS and CDR2 FQNEAQ. This CDR3 is built from 15 residues. V lost 1 base, J lost 3 bases, and 12 bases lay in between. This chain's CDR3 is CASSLGAGLYTEAFF. The CDR3 nucleotides are TGTGCCAGCAGCTTAGGAGCAGGGTTGTACACTGAAGCTTTCTTT.

The rearrangement links TRBV18 to TRBJ2-7, with 7 bases aligning to TRBD2. The germline gives CDR1 KGHSH, CDR2 LQKENI. The CDR3 covers 13 residues. The V and J ends lost 1 base and 6 bases, in that order; junction bases with no gene match: 3. CDR3 coding DNA: TGTGCCAGCTCACCACTGGCTAGCGGCGAGCAGTACTTC. It translates to CASSPLASGEQYF.

The V and J genes are TRBV5-1 and TRBJ1-1; TRBD1 matches 8 bases. The CDR3 extends over 15 amino acids. V shed 4 bases and J 4 bases; nucleotides not matched to a gene: 9. Germline-derived CDR1 and CDR2 are SGHRS and YFSETQ. CDR3 sequence: CASSPRQGAGTEAFF. In DNA form, the CDR3 reads TGCGCCAGCAGCCCCAGGCAGGGGGCGGGCACTGAAGCTTTCTTT.

V usage is TRBV9 and J usage is TRBJ1-3; TRBD1 might be the D (6 bases). This CDR3 has 16 residues. Trimming cost V 1 base and J 2 bases, with 13 bases left between them. Germline V gene data show CDR1 as SGDLS and CDR2 as YYNGEE. The CDR3 sequence is CASSVSMGAAGNTIYF. CDR3 nucleotide sequence: TGTGCCAGCAGCGTAAGCATGGGGGCTGCTGGAAACACCATATATTTT.

This chain joins TRBV6-5 and TRBJ1-6, with 9 bases lining up with TRBD1. The CDR3 is 13 residues long. V shed 6 bases and J 8 bases; nucleotides not matched to a gene: 2. From germline, CDR1 is MNHEY and CDR2 SVGAGI. DNA for the CDR3: TGTGCCAGCAGCGGACAGGGGTATTCACCCCTCCACTTT. It yields the protein CASSGQGYSPLHF.

J is TRBJ2-5 and V is TRBV12-2; TRBD2 is the table's D call, not checked against the DNA. TRBV12-2 is listed as a pseudogene. The CDR3 sequence is 14 residues long. The CDR3 is CASRWESSRQTQYF. The DNA for the CDR3 is TGTGCAAGTCGCTGGGAATCTAGCAGACAGACCCAGTACTTC.

The chain carries TRBV19 and TRBJ1-1; D call uncertain. This CDR3 comprises 13 residues. The ends were cut back, 5 bases at V and 3 bases at J, with 10 bases in the middle. Germline V CDR1 and CDR2: LNHDA, SQIVND (reference sequence). CDR3 coding DNA: TGTGCCAGTAGTCTTTCCCTCGACACTGAAGCTTTCTTT. The encoded protein is CASSLSLDTEAFF.

Ten or more counts support this clone. The chain uses TRBV19 and TRBJ1-2; TRBD1 agrees at 7 bases. CDR3 length: 15 residues. The germline V gene encodes CDR1 LNHDA and CDR2 SQIVND (reference sequence). The ends lost 1 base at V and 0 bases at J; junction bases unmatched: 2. CDR3 in DNA: TGTGCCAGTAGTATAGGACAGGGCCCTAACTATGGCTACACCTTC. Translated, it gives CASSIGQGPNYGYTF.

Notes on this clone: At one end the junction does not follow the germline gene, possibly because of a read error. The V gene is TRBV5-4, the J gene TRBJ1-1; D not resolved. The CDR3 has 13 residues. CDR1 and CDR2 (germline): SGHNT, YYREEE (reference sequence). CDR3 sequence (DNA): TGTGCCAGCAGCTTGGCAGATAACACCGAAGCTTTCTTT. As protein: CASSLADNTEAFF.

The chain's CDR3 is CASSPRLAGNVGELFF. CDR3 DNA: TGTGCCAGCAGCCCTAGACTAGCGGGGAATGTGGGGGAGCTGTTTTTT. The chain recombines TRBV4-2 with TRBJ2-2; TRBD2 agrees at 11 bases. V lost 4 bases, J lost 8 bases, and 9 bases stayed unmatched. There are 16 residues in the CDR3. The germline V gene has CDR1 LGHNA and CDR2 YNFKEQ.

The chain uses TRBV19 and TRBJ1-5, with no clear D. The germline V gene encodes CDR1 LNHDA and CDR2 SQIVND (reference sequence). The V gene lost 1 base and the J gene lost 0 bases, with 7 bases spanning the gap. There are 15 residues in the CDR3. This CDR3 is CASSIGRNSNQPQHF. CDR3 DNA: TGTGCCAGTAGTATAGGGAGGAATAGCAATCAGCCCCAGCATTTT.

This clone was counted between two and nine times. The DNA for the CDR3 is TGTGCCAGCAGCGGACAGGCTGGGAGATCCTACGAGCAGTACTTC. This sequence encodes CASSGQAGRSYEQYF. The V gene is TRBV2, the J gene TRBJ2-7, with 7 positions matching TRBD1. V gave up 6 bases and J gave up 1 base; unmatched junction bases: 9. Germline assignment: CDR1 SNHLY and CDR2 FYNNEI. CDR3 length equals 15 residues. Supplemented by reference TRBV2 and TRBJ2-7, the full variable domain reads EPEVTQTPSHQVTQMGQEVILRCVPISNHLYFYWYRQILGQKVEFLVSFYNNEISEKSEIFDDQFSVERPDGSNFTLKIRSTKLEDSAMYFCASSGQAGRSYEQYFGPGTRLTVT.

The count of this clone is one. The V and J genes are TRBV28 and TRBJ1-5, with D tentatively TRBD1 (5 bases). The CDR3 sequence is 12 residues long. Deletions cut 6 bases from V and 6 bases from J, with 9 bases between. Germline CDR1 is MDHEN and CDR2 is SYDVKM. The CDR3 sequence is CASSPTGQPQHF. The CDR3 DNA reads TGTGCCAGCAGCCCAACAGGTCAGCCCCAGCATTTT.